Listed below are T cell receptor beta chains from one sample, sequenced in a study of blood T cell repertoires in COVID-19. Sequenced by immunoSEQ multiplex PCR; TCRdb stores in-frame clones only, minus some. The sample shows 350,000 or so clones, 88% of them seen only once. The sequenced material came from PBMCs or T cells enriched from blood (not recorded which). These receptors all stem from a woman younger than 45 who had been exposed to COVID-19. Each CDR3 is given with its conserved first and last residue. Fields, in order: V gene, clone size, J gene, D gene, CDR3 protein, CDR3 DNA. D genes are given only for firm matches. Part of the rows lack a size; the others show once, few, many or a class for expanded clones.

TRBV27,NA,TRBJ1-5,TRBD1,CASRDRGGFSNQPQHF,TGTGCCAGCAGGGACAGGGGGGGGTTTAGCAATCAGCCCCAGCATTTT
TRBV9,NA,TRBJ2-1,TRBD2,CASSIIGTSGGNEQFF,TGTGCCAGCAGCATCATCGGGACTAGCGGGGGCAATGAGCAGTTCTTC
TRBV7-8,few,TRBJ2-7,NA,CASSLYPTGGIDEQYF,TGTGCCAGCAGCTTATACCCCACAGGCGGGATCGACGAGCAGTACTTC
TRBV4-1,NA,TRBJ2-7,NA,CASSQEGLAFEQYF,TGCGCCAGCAGCCAAGAGGGCCTAGCGTTCGAGCAGTACTTC
TRBV30,NA,TRBJ1-1,TRBD1,CASDRATGVPNTEAFF,TGTGCCTCCGACCGTGCTACAGGGGTCCCTAACACTGAAGCTTTCTTT
TRBV7-9,NA,TRBJ2-5,NA,CASSSLRAKVGPYQETQYF,TGTGCCAGCAGCTCGCTAAGGGCCAAAGTGGGGCCCTACCAAGAGACCCAGTACTTC
TRBV5-1,NA,TRBJ2-1,NA,CASSLGLEDHNEQFF,TGCGCCAGCAGCTTGGGGCTGGAGGATCACAATGAGCAGTTCTTC
TRBV28,NA,TRBJ2-7,TRBD2,CASSFSGRGRAAGEQYF,TGTGCCAGCAGTTTCTCTGGGAGGGGACGGGCGGCGGGAGAGCAGTACTTC
TRBV19,NA,TRBJ2-7,NA,CASSPRDSITYEQYF,TGTGCCAGTAGCCCACGGGACTCCATAACCTACGAGCAGTACTTC
TRBV7-8,NA,TRBJ1-1,TRBD1,CASSGRTGWSEAFF,TGTGCCAGCAGCGGAAGGACAGGGTGGTCTGAAGCTTTCTTT
TRBV13,NA,TRBJ2-1,NA,CASSFRGTVVDNEQFF,TGTGCCAGCAGCTTCCGCGGGACGGTGGTGGATAATGAGCAGTTCTTC
TRBV21-1,NA,TRBJ2-5,NA,CASSKAGDWTYQETQYF,TGTGCCAGCAGCAAAGCTGGGGACTGGACGTACCAAGAGACCCAGTACTTC
TRBV7-9,NA,TRBJ2-3,TRBD2,CASSLRTSGITDTQYF,TGTGCCAGCAGCCTTCGGACTAGCGGAATTACAGATACGCAGTATTTT
TRBV4-1,NA,TRBJ2-7,NA,CASSQEAGSYEQYF,TGCGCCAGCAGCCAAGAAGCAGGGTCCTACGAGCAGTACTTC
TRBV18,once,TRBJ2-2,TRBD1,CASSPPGQAPSGELFF,TGTGCCAGCTCACCCCCGGGACAGGCCCCATCCGGGGAGCTGTTTTTT